The source of this T cell receptor (beta chain) is a study of blood T cell repertoires in COVID-19 (dated by TCRdb to the early 2020s). General notes on the study: Samples from collaborators originated in the United States, Italy and Spain and spanned both the acute and convalescent phases of COVID-19. The prospective study material was composed of cDNA or gDNA derived from T cells, B-cell-depleted T cells, or PBMCs. Subjects who had been exposed to COVID-19, were actively infected with it, or had recovered from it provided the deeply sampled blood TCRbeta repertoires that made up the dataset. The repertoires were released in a freely available public database intended as a resource for research on the immune response to SARS-CoV-2. The samples were drawn from two sources: the first 160 participants of the ongoing ImmuneRACE study, and 1,000 to 1,500 subjects contributed by 6 global collaborators. A de-identified subject ID, COVID-19 status, age in years and sex were almost always included in the sample metadata. HLA class I and class II types, where available, came from metadata supplied by the sample provider rather than from assay-based typing. Points the paper makes about the study in general: Clinical and demographic metadata were provided uncurated, with the amount varying by source and participant.

As concerns this clone: The antigen it recognizes is unknown. One base away there is no much larger clone; base qualities are not given.

For CDR1 and CDR2, the germline V gene lists ENHRY and SYGVKD. Inclusive of the bounding cysteine and phenylalanine, the CDR3 is 13 residues long. The DNA shown is the 39-base CDR3, in frame from base 1. The germline V and J ends show losses of 11 bases and 2 bases respectively, and no gene match explains 7 bases of the junction. The collaborating institutions used their own protocols to collect whole blood in K2EDTA tubes. For TCRbeta analysis, collaborators shipped samples in one of three forms: frozen whole blood, isolated PBMCs, or DNA extracted from either of those sample types. TCRbeta CDR3 regions were amplified from genomic DNA by means of the immunoSEQ Assay, a bias-controlled multiplex PCR. As for the original processing: Within the assay, amplification of reference gene primers was used to estimate how many nucleated cells each sample contained. Sequence reads were collapsed and filtered to measure the absolute abundance of every unique TCRbeta CDR3 rearrangement. For each sample, productive Simpson clonality was calculated by taking the square root of Simpson's diversity index across productive rearrangements. Drawn from immuneACCESS, this table holds only the in-frame rearrangements with V and J called that TCRdb kept. Clones are partly lost; checked studies trace under half to an unresolved V gene and leave the rest unexplained. V and J calls and clone size are as listed in that table; D and trimming were resolved from the DNA. Here the sample has over 95,000 clones; approximately 85% occur a single time. The top ten constitute around a sixth of the sample.

The sample was peripheral blood. The sequence was collected from a woman older than 75 with active or convalescent COVID-19. Rearrangement joined TRBV10-3 to TRBJ2-3; 7 junctional bases match TRBD2. The CDR3 protein sequence reads: CALQRDPTDTQYF. The nucleotide sequence reads as follows: TGTGCCCTCCAGCGGGACCCCACAGATACGCAGTATTTT.